The rows below give T cell receptor beta chains drawn from one sample of a study of T cells in Graves' hyperthyroidism and ophthalmopathy. TCRdb re-derived calls from the multiplex PCR reads in MiXCR, one entry per CDR3 protein. Of a few hundred thousand distinct CDR3 sequences listed, roughly 16% are singletons. What was sequenced was blood. Receptors originate from a woman aged 40-49 years with Graves' ophthalmopathy. CDR3s include the opening cysteine and the closing phenylalanine or tryptophan. The order of the fields is clone size, J gene, D gene, V gene, CDR3 protein, CDR3 DNA. A D gene is named only where the DNA matches it firmly. The size of a clone is reported for some rows only, either as once, few or many, or as a class for expanded clones.

once | TRBJ2-1 | TRBD2 | TRBV4-2 | CASSQVGFSLAGGPSYNEQFF | TGTGCCAGCAGCCAAGTGGGTTTTTCACTAGCGGGGGGCCCCTCCTACAATGAGCAGTTCTTC
many | TRBJ2-1 | TRBD2 | TRBV11-2 | CASSSRAGGSYNEQFF | TGTGCCAGCAGCTCAAGAGCGGGAGGTTCCTACAATGAGCAGTTCTTC
NA | TRBJ1-5 | TRBD1 | TRBV6-2/TRBV6-3 | CASSRQGLASEPQHF | TGTGCCAGCAGTCGACAGGGGCTGGCGTCGGAGCCCCAGCATTTT
NA | TRBJ2-5 | TRBD2 | TRBV2 | CASLPGLRGETQYF | TGTGCCAGCCTGCCCGGTCTGCGGGGGGAGACCCAGTACTTC
many | TRBJ1-2 | TRBD1 | TRBV27 | CASRSGTGDGYTF | TGTGCCAGCAGGTCGGGAACAGGGGATGGCTACACCTTC
many | TRBJ2-7 | NA | TRBV20-1 | CSAASSKYEQYF | TGCAGTGCCGCTAGTTCTAAATACGAGCAGTACTTC
many | TRBJ2-1 | NA | TRBV4-1 | CASSHPIYNEQFF | TGCGCCAGCAGCCACCCCATCTACAATGAGCAGTTCTTC
few | TRBJ2-5 | NA | TRBV12-3/TRBV12-4 | CASSLATGLQFQETQYF | TGTGCCAGCAGCTTGGCCACCGGACTACAATTCCAAGAGACCCAGTACTTC
NA | TRBJ1-5 | NA | TRBV2 | CASSEVGDSNQPQHF | TGTGCCAGCAGTGAAGTGGGGGACTCCAATCAGCCCCAGCATTTT
many | TRBJ1-5 | NA | TRBV7-8 | CASSSSLWGSNQPQHF | TGTGCCAGCAGCTCCTCCCTTTGGGGGTCAAATCAGCCCCAGCATTTT
few | TRBJ2-3 | NA | TRBV28 | CASSLVVPDTQYF | TGTGCCAGCAGTTTAGTAGTCCCAGATACGCAGTATTTT
once | TRBJ1-1 | NA | TRBV5-6 | CASSLSVLLGGTEAFF | TGTGCCAGCAGCTTGTCGGTTCTTCTAGGAGGCACTGAAGCTTTCTTT
few | TRBJ2-1 | TRBD1 | TRBV7-9 | CASTPALGQKPSTSYNEQFF | TGTGCCAGCACCCCGGCCCTGGGACAGAAGCCATCCACCTCCTACAATGAGCAGTTCTTC
NA | TRBJ1-5 | NA | TRBV6-5 | CASSDSLSPQKGVGQPQHF | TGTGCCAGCAGTGACTCACTGAGCCCACAAAAAGGGGTAGGTCAGCCCCAGCATTTT
NA | TRBJ1-2 | TRBD1 | TRBV7-9 | CASSLALGTGAPNGYTF | TGTGCCAGCAGCTTAGCGCTCGGGACAGGGGCGCCTAATGGCTACACCTTC
many | TRBJ2-2 | TRBD2 | TRBV12-3/TRBV12-4 | CASSREASLGELFF | TGTGCCAGTAGTCGGGAGGCATCATTGGGGGAGCTGTTTTTT
NA | TRBJ1-1 | TRBD1 | TRBV10-3 | CAVGQGVETEAFF | TGTGCCGTGGGACAGGGGGTGGAGACTGAAGCTTTCTTT
few | TRBJ1-4 | TRBD1 | TRBV19 | CASSRPGQGNEKLFF | TGTGCCAGCTCCCGACCGGGACAGGGGAATGAAAAACTGTTTTTT
many | TRBJ2-3 | NA | TRBV2 | CASLGRAVSTDTQYF | TGTGCCAGCCTTGGAAGGGCCGTTAGCACAGATACGCAGTATTTT
many | TRBJ2-3 | NA | TRBV5-1 | CASSLAWPYTDTQYF | TGCGCCAGCAGCTTGGCCTGGCCATACACAGATACGCAGTATTTT
many | TRBJ2-7 | NA | TRBV28 | CASSEHLPNEQYF | TGTGCCAGCAGTGAACACCTACCTAACGAGCAGTACTTC
many | TRBJ2-7 | NA | TRBV28 | CASISSETYEQYF | TGTGCCAGCATCTCTAGCGAGACCTACGAGCAGTACTTC
NA | TRBJ2-2 | TRBD2 | TRBV7-9 | CASSLTTSGGAETGELFF | TGTGCCAGCAGCTTAACGACTAGCGGGGGGGCTGAAACCGGGGAGCTGTTTTTT
NA | TRBJ1-4 | NA | TRBV28 | CASSLMGSANEKLFF | TGTGCCAGCAGTTTAATGGGTTCTGCGAATGAAAAACTGTTTTTT
few | TRBJ2-3 | TRBD2 | TRBV9 | CASSAGTSVTDTQYF | TGTGCCAGCAGCGCAGGGACTAGCGTGACAGATACGCAGTATTTT
many | TRBJ2-1 | TRBD2 | TRBV5-1 | CASSLEGLADSNGDEQFF | TGCGCCAGCAGCTTGGAAGGACTAGCGGACTCCAACGGCGATGAGCAGTTCTTC
many | TRBJ1-1 | NA | TRBV2 | CASSTRTLNTEAFF | TGTGCCAGCAGTACAAGGACTCTGAACACTGAAGCTTTCTTT
NA | TRBJ2-5 | TRBD2 | TRBV7-9 | CANSLELAGGGQETQYF | TGTGCCAACAGCTTGGAACTAGCGGGAGGAGGCCAAGAGACCCAGTACTTC
many | TRBJ2-7 | NA | TRBV6-1 | CASSGEGHYEQYF | TGTGCCAGCAGTGGAGAGGGACACTACGAGCAGTACTTC
many | TRBJ2-1 | NA | TRBV11-2 | CASSLVLSGLYNEQFF | TGTGCCAGCAGCTTAGTTTTGAGCGGCCTCTACAATGAGCAGTTCTTC
many | TRBJ2-1 | NA | TRBV7-9 | CASSSQGNEQFF | TGCGCCAGCAGCTCCCAGGGCAATGAGCAGTTCTTC
many | TRBJ1-4 | NA | TRBV18 | CASSPSTGREKLFF | TGTGCCAGCTCACCATCTACAGGCCGAGAAAAACTGTTTTTT
NA | TRBJ2-7 | NA | TRBV2 | CASSDGLRGGASYEQYF | TGTGCCAGCAGTGACGGTTTGAGAGGTGGGGCCTCCTACGAGCAGTACTTC
many | TRBJ2-2 | NA | TRBV2 | CASSDRRGNTGELFF | TGTGCCAGCAGTGACAGGCGGGGGAACACCGGGGAGCTGTTTTTT